The rows below give T cell receptor beta chains drawn from one sample of a study of naive and memory T cell subsets. One entry per CDR3 protein results from TCRdb running MiXCR on the 5' RACE reads. Of about 32,000 distinct CDR3 sequences detected, approximately 15% appear once; the ten largest clones hold 2.6%. The receptors come from a female donor in good health. Each CDR3 is given with its conserved first and last residue. The order of the fields is V gene, D gene, J gene, clone size, CDR3 DNA, CDR3 protein. A D gene is named only where the DNA matches it firmly. Not all rows give a size; the values are once, few, many and, for expanded clones, a class.

TRBV10-2	TRBD1	TRBJ2-7	many	TGCGCCAGCAGTGCCAGGACAGGGGTCGGCGAGCAGTACTTC	CASSARTGVGEQYF
TRBV5-1	NA	TRBJ1-1	few	TGCGCCAGCAGCTTGGGCGCCAGAGTCACTGAAGCTTTCTTT	CASSLGARVTEAFF
TRBV27	NA	TRBJ2-5	many	TGTGCCAGCAGTGTATCCGGGACGTGGGGGGAGACCCAGTACTTC	CASSVSGTWGETQYF
TRBV5-5	NA	TRBJ2-3	few	TGTGCCAGCAGCACCTCCGGGACGCCTAGCACAGATACGCAGTATTTT	CASSTSGTPSTDTQYF
TRBV20-1	NA	TRBJ2-3	many	TGCAGTGCTAGAGATCATCAGGGTTCCACAGATACGCAGTATTTT	CSARDHQGSTDTQYF
TRBV6-6	NA	TRBJ1-5	NA	TGTGCCAGCAGACAACAGGGTCTAAGCAATCAGCCCCAGCATTTT	CASRQQGLSNQPQHF
TRBV6-5	NA	TRBJ1-2	many	TGTGCCAGCAGTTTCCCAGAGGACCCACCCCGCTACACCTTC	CASSFPEDPPRYTF
TRBV12-3/TRBV12-4	NA	TRBJ1-5	medium-sized	TGTGCCAGCAGTCCGCAGTTGTGGCAGCCCCAGCATTTT	CASSPQLWQPQHF
TRBV20-1	NA	TRBJ1-3	many	TGCAGTGCTAGAGATGGGGATCCAAGCTCTGGAAACACCATATATTTT	CSARDGDPSSGNTIYF
TRBV5-1	NA	TRBJ2-3	NA	TGCGCCAGCAGCTTGGGGGTACTCACAGATACGCAGTATTTT	CASSLGVLTDTQYF
TRBV6-5	NA	TRBJ1-2	NA	TGTGCCAGCAGTTATGGCAGGACTAACTATGGCTACACCTTC	CASSYGRTNYGYTF
TRBV7-2	NA	TRBJ2-5	many	TGTGCCAGCAGCTTAGCGCGTGGCGGAAAACAAGAGACCCAGTACTTC	CASSLARGGKQETQYF
TRBV20-1	TRBD2	TRBJ2-7	many	TGCAGTGCCGCGGTCGAGCGGGGGGGCCTTAGGTCCTACGAGCAGTACTTC	CSAAVERGGLRSYEQYF
TRBV19	NA	TRBJ1-1	many	TGTGCCAGTAGTATAGGGAACACTGAAGCTTTCTTT	CASSIGNTEAFF
TRBV7-2	NA	TRBJ1-2	few	TGTGCCAGCAGGCGGGGGGGCGCTAACTATGGCTACACCTTC	CASRRGGANYGYTF
TRBV10-3	NA	TRBJ2-7	many	TGTGCCATCAGTGAGTTGGGGGGCGCCCAGGACGAGCAGTACTTC	CAISELGGAQDEQYF
TRBV15	NA	TRBJ1-1	medium-sized	TGTGCCACCAGCATACGACAGATTAACACTGAAGCTTTCTTT	CATSIRQINTEAFF
TRBV6-1	NA	TRBJ1-2	many	TGTGCCAGCAGTGAAGCGCCGTATGTCTATGGCTACACCTTC	CASSEAPYVYGYTF
TRBV5-1	NA	TRBJ1-2	NA	TGCGCCAGCAGCCCTGGGACAAGAAGGGACTATGGCTACACCTTC	CASSPGTRRDYGYTF
TRBV18	NA	TRBJ1-1	many	TGTGCCAGCTCACCCGGCAGAGGGCGGGGCACTGAAGCTTTCTTT	CASSPGRGRGTEAFF
TRBV6-5	NA	TRBJ1-1	NA	TGTGCCAGCAGTTACTTTTCGGGGGTGAACACTGAAGCTTTCTTT	CASSYFSGVNTEAFF
TRBV10-2	NA	TRBJ2-7	many	TGCGCCAGCAGTAAGACAGGTACCAAGGGCGAGCAGTACTTC	CASSKTGTKGEQYF
TRBV29-1	NA	TRBJ1-1	many	TGCAGCGTTGAAACCAGTCTTAATGAAGCTTTCTTT	CSVETSLNEAFF
TRBV25-1	NA	TRBJ1-2	many	TGTGCCAGCAGCCCGGCCGACTATGGCTACACCTTC	CASSPADYGYTF
TRBV6-5	NA	TRBJ2-2	medium-sized	TGTGCCAGCAGTTATGGCAGGGTGGACACCGGGGAGCTGTTTTTT	CASSYGRVDTGELFF
TRBV5-1	TRBD1	TRBJ2-5	NA	TGCGCCAGCAGCTTGGACGGGACAGGAAAGGCCCAGTACTTC	CASSLDGTGKAQYF
TRBV6-1	TRBD1	TRBJ2-5	NA	TGTGCCAGCAATCCTCCCGGGACAGGGTACCAAGAGACCCAGTACTTC	CASNPPGTGYQETQYF
TRBV6-2/TRBV6-3	NA	TRBJ2-7	many	TGTGCCAGCAGTTTCGCACCTCAACTACGGATTAGCGGCTACGAGCAGTACTTC	CASSFAPQLRISGYEQYF
TRBV29-1	NA	TRBJ1-6	many	TGCAGCGCGCAACAGGGAAGTAATTCACCCCTCCACTTT	CSAQQGSNSPLHF
TRBV20-1	TRBD2	TRBJ2-3	NA	TGCAGTGCTAGCCTACTAGCGGGGGCCACAGATACGCAGTATTTT	CSASLLAGATDTQYF
TRBV20-1	TRBD2	TRBJ2-5	many	TGCAGTGCTAGAGGGACTAGCGGGCAAGAGACCCAGTACTTC	CSARGTSGQETQYF
TRBV3-1	NA	TRBJ1-2	few	TGTGCCAGCCGCGGGGGGCCCTATGGCTACACCTTC	CASRGGPYGYTF
TRBV9	NA	TRBJ1-6	few	TGTGCCAGCAGCGCTCCGCCGGGAGCTAGGGCCTATAATTCACCCCTCCACTTT	CASSAPPGARAYNSPLHF
TRBV6-6	NA	TRBJ2-5	NA	TGTGCCAGCAGTGAGGGGGGGGAGACCCAGTACTTC	CASSEGGETQYF
TRBV10-3	NA	TRBJ2-1	few	TGTGCCATCACTGGGATGGGCAATGAGCAGTTCTTC	CAITGMGNEQFF
TRBV20-1	NA	TRBJ1-4	many	TGCAGTGCTAGAGATCGAGCTAGACCTAATGAAAAACTGTTTTTT	CSARDRARPNEKLFF
TRBV7-3	NA	TRBJ2-1	many	TGTGCCAGCAGCTTAACCCAAACAGAATACAATGAGCAGTTCTTC	CASSLTQTEYNEQFF
TRBV5-1	NA	TRBJ1-2	few	TGCGCCAGCAGCTTGGCCGGGCTTGGGGGCTACACCTTC	CASSLAGLGGYTF
TRBV6-2/TRBV6-3	TRBD2	TRBJ2-7	NA	TGTGCCAGCAGTGACCCCCGGGCTAGCGGACCTCCCCACTACGAGCAGTACTTC	CASSDPRASGPPHYEQYF
TRBV29-1	TRBD1	TRBJ1-1	many	TGCAGCGTCGTCAACCCAACAGGGGGGGGGAACACTGAAGCTTTCTTT	CSVVNPTGGGNTEAFF
TRBV7-2	TRBD2	TRBJ2-1	NA	TGTGCCAGCAGCCCCCTAGCGGGGACGAGGAATGAGCAGTTCTTC	CASSPLAGTRNEQFF
TRBV13	TRBD1	TRBJ1-2	NA	TGTGCCAGCAGCAAAAACAGGGGAGGGCCTAGTGGCTACACCTTC	CASSKNRGGPSGYTF
TRBV20-1	TRBD2	TRBJ2-3	many	TGCAGTGCCAATCTAGCGGGGGTGGCAGATACGCAGTATTTT	CSANLAGVADTQYF
TRBV29-1	TRBD2	TRBJ2-3	few	TGCAGCGTTCCGGGCGGGGGGGCCTCAGATACGCAGTATTTT	CSVPGGGASDTQYF
TRBV29-1	NA	TRBJ2-5	many	TGCAGCGTTGCACCGGACAGAGTCCAAGAGACCCAGTACTTC	CSVAPDRVQETQYF
TRBV29-1	NA	TRBJ2-1	many	TGCAGCGGCCTGGCGGGGTCCTACAATGAGCAGTTCTTC	CSGLAGSYNEQFF
TRBV14	NA	TRBJ1-1	NA	TGTGCCAGCAGGGGGCACGGAGGATCGAACACTGAAGCTTTCTTT	CASRGHGGSNTEAFF
TRBV11-2	NA	TRBJ2-2	medium-sized	TGTGCCAGCAGCAGGACGAACACCGGGGAGCTGTTTTTT	CASSRTNTGELFF
TRBV2	NA	TRBJ1-1	NA	TGTGCCAGCAGTGGGTTTTCGGCAGATAAGAACACTGAAGCTTTCTTT	CASSGFSADKNTEAFF
TRBV12-5	NA	TRBJ1-1	once	TGTGCTAGTGGTTTGGAGTATCGCACTGAAGCTTTCTTT	CASGLEYRTEAFF
TRBV15	NA	TRBJ2-5	NA	TGTGCCACCAGGTCGGACGGGATCCTGGGGAGCGAGACCCAGTACTTC	CATRSDGILGSETQYF